This T cell receptor beta chain was captured by sequencing in a study of T-cell memory formation after mild COVID-19. The overall study: TCR clusters were mostly confined to one donor each.

Germline CDR1 SGHTA, CDR2 FQGNSA. The CDR3 loop spans 15 amino acids. Trimming took off 0 bases at V and 2 bases at J, with 9 bases between the two ends. Broader study findings: The study detected some responding clones in pre-infection memory, suggesting cross-reactive memory joined. Day 15 to 85 contracting clones showed balanced CD4/CD8; day 15 to 37 expanders favored CD4+.

This clonotype has only a few counts. What it binds is not known. Researchers used 5'RACE with constant-segment primers to make TCR alpha and TCR beta cDNA libraries that carry sample barcodes and UMIs. From the 5' RACE reads, TCRdb called clonotypes with MiXCR, one entry per CDR3 protein. This sample has roughly 130,000 distinct CDR3 sequences, with about 15% found just once. Sequences were obtained from PBMCs or a T cell subset sorted from them (not recorded which). The chain is built from TRBV7-2 and TRBJ2-3; TRBD2 might be the D (7 bases). The TCR originated in a man younger than 35 who had mild COVID-19 (a few samples of this study predate the infection). Cell type and time point are not known. The CDR3 coding sequence is TGTGCCAGCAGCTTAGCGGGGGGGGCCACAGATACGCAGTATTTT. Protein sequence: CASSLAGGATDTQYF.